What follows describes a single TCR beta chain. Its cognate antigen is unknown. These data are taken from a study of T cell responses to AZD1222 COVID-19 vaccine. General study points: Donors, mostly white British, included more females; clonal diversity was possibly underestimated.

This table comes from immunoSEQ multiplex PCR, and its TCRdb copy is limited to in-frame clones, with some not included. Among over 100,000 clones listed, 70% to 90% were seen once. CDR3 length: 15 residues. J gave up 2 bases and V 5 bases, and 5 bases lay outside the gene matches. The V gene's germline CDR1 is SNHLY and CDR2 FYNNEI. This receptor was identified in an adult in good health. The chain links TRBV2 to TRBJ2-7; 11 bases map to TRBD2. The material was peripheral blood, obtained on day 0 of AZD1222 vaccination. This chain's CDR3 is CASSTGTSGTYEQYF. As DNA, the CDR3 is TGTGCCAGCAGTACCGGGACTAGCGGCACCTACGAGCAGTACTTC.